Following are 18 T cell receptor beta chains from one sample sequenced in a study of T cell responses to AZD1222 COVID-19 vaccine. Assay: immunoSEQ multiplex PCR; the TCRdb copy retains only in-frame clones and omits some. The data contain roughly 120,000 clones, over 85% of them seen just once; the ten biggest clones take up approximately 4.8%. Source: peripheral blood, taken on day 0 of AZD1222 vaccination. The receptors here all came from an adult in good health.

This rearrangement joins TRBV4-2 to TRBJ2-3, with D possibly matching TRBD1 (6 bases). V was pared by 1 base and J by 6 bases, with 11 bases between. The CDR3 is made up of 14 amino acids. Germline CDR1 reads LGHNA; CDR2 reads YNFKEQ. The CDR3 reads CASSQGTAGDTQYF. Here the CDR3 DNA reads TGTGCCAGCAGCCAAGGGACAGCCGGGGATACGCAGTATTTT.

The CDR3 is CASSLGWTGELFF. As DNA, the CDR3 is TGCGCCAGCAGCTTGGGATGGACCGGGGAGCTGTTTTTT. This chain connects TRBV5-1 to TRBJ2-2; D is undetermined. There are 13 residues in the CDR3. In germline, CDR1 is SGHRS, CDR2 YFSETQ. Between the trimmed V and J ends, which lost 0 bases and 5 bases, there was a span of 5 bases.

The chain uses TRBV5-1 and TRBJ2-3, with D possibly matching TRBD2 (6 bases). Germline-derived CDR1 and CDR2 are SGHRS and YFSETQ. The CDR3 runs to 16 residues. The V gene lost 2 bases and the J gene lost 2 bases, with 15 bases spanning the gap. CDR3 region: CASSFFGSDYTDTQYF. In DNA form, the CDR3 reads TGCGCCAGCAGCTTTTTTGGCTCGGACTACACAGATACGCAGTATTTT.

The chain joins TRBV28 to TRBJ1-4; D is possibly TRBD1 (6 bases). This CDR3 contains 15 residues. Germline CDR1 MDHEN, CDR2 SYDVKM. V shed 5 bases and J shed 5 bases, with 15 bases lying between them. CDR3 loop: CASSPAGQSNEKLFF. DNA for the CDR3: TGTGCCAGCAGTCCTGCGGGACAAAGCAATGAAAAACTGTTTTTT.

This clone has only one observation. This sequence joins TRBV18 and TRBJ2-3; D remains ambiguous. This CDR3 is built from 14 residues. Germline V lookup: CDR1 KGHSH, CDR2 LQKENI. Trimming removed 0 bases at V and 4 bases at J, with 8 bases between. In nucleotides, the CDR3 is TGTGCCAGCTCACCACCGATCGTGGCAGATACGCAGTATTTT. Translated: CASSPPIVADTQYF. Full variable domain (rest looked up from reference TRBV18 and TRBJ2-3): NAGVMQNPRHLVRRRGQEARLRCSPMKGHSHVYWYRQLPEEGLKFMVYLQKENIIDESGMPKERFSAEFPKEGPSILRIQQVVRGDSAAYFCASSPPIVADTQYFGPGTRLTVL.

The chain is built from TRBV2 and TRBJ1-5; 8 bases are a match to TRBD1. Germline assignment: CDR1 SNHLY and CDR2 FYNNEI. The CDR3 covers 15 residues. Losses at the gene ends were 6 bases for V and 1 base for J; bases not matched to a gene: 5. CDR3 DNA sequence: TGTGCCAGCAGATATCAGGGGGCAAGCAATCAGCCCCAGCATTTT. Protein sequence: CASRYQGASNQPQHF.

The CDR3, as DNA: TGTGCCATCAGTAGCGGAGACTACTACAATGAGCAGTTCTTC. Its protein product is CAISSGDYYNEQFF. The chain uses TRBV10-3 and TRBJ2-1, with D tentatively TRBD2 (5 bases). Germline V CDR1 and CDR2: ENHRY, SYGVKD. Trimming took off 5 bases at V and 3 bases at J, with 11 bases between the two ends. This CDR3 has 14 amino acids.

The DNA for the CDR3 is TGCAGCGTTCCGGCCAGGGACGGCTGGAACTATGGCTACACCTTC. This sequence encodes CSVPARDGWNYGYTF. The rearrangement links TRBV29-1 to TRBJ1-2; D perhaps matches TRBD1 (5 bases). V gave up 5 bases and J gave up 2 bases, with 18 bases separating them. In germline, CDR1 is SQVTM, CDR2 ANQGSEA. This CDR3 spans 15 amino acids. Variable domain in full (rest from reference TRBV29-1 and TRBJ1-2): SAVISQKPSRDICQRGTSLTIQCQVDSQVTMMFWYRQQPGQSLTLIATANQGSEATYESGFVIDKFPISRPNLTFSTLTVSNMSPEDSSIYLCSVPARDGWNYGYTFGSGTRLTVV.

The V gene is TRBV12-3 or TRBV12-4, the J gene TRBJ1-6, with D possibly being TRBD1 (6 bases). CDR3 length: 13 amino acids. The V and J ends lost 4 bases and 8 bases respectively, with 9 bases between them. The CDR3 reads CASSYRGDSPLHF. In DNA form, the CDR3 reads TGTGCCAGCAGTTATAGGGGGGATTCACCCCTCCACTTT.

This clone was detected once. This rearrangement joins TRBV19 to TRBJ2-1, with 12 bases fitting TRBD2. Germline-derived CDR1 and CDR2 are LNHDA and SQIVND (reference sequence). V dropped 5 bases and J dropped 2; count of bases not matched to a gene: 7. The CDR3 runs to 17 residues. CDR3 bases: TGTGCCAGTAGTCCACGAAGGACTAGCGGGGCCTACAATGAGCAGTTCTTC. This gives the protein CASSPRRTSGAYNEQFF.

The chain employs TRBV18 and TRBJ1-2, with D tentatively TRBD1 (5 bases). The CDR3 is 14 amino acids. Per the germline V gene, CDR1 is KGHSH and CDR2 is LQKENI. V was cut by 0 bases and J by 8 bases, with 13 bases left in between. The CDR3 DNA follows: TGTGCCAGCTCACCACCGGGGCAGGGTTACGGCTACACCTTC. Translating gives CASSPPGQGYGYTF.

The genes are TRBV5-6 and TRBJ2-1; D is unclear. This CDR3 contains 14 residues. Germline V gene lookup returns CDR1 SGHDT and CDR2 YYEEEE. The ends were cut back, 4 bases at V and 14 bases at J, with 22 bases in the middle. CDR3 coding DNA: TGTGCCAGCAGCCAAACCGGGCCTCACCCTGGAGAGTTCTTC. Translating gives CASSQTGPHPGEFF.

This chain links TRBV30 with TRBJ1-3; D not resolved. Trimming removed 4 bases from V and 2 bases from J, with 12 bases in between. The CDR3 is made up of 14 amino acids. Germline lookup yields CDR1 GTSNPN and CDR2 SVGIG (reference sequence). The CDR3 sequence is CAWNQAGAGNTIYF. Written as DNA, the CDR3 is TGTGCCTGGAATCAGGCGGGCGCTGGAAACACCATATATTTT.

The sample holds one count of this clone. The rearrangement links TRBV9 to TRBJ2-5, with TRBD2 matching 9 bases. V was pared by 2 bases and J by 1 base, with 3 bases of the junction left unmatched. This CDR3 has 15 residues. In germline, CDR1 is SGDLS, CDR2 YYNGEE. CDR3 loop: CASSVLSGSQETQYF. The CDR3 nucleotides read TGTGCCAGCAGCGTCCTTAGCGGGAGCCAAGAGACCCAGTACTTC.

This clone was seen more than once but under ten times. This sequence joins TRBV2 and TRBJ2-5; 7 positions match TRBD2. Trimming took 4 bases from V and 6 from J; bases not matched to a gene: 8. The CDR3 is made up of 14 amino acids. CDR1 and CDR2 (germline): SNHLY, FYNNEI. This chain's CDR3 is CASSVGTTHQTQYF. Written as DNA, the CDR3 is TGTGCCAGCAGTGTTGGGACTACCCACCAGACCCAGTACTTC. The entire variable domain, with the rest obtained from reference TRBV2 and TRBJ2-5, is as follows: EPEVTQTPSHQVTQMGQEVILRCVPISNHLYFYWYRQILGQKVEFLVSFYNNEISEKSEIFDDQFSVERPDGSNFTLKIRSTKLEDSAMYFCASSVGTTHQTQYFGPGTRLLVL.

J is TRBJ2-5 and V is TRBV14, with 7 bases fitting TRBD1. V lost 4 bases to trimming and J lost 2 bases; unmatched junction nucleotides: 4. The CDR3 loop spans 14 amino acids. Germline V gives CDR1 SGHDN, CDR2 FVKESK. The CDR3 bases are TGTGCCAGCAGCCCCCGGACAGGACAAGAGACCCAGTACTTC. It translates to CASSPRTGQETQYF. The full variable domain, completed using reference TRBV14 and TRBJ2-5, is EAGVTQFPSHSVIEKGQTVTLRCDPISGHDNLYWYRRVMGKEIKFLLHFVKESKQDESGMPNNRFLAERTGGTYSTLKVQPAELEDSGVYFCASSPRTGQETQYFGPGTRLLVL.

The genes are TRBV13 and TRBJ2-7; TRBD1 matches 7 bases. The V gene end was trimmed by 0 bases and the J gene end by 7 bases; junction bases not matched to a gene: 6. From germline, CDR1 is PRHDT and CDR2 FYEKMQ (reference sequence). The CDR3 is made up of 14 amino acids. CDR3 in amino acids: CASSLGNRGWEQYF. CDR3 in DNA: TGTGCCAGCAGCTTAGGTAACAGGGGCTGGGAGCAGTACTTC.

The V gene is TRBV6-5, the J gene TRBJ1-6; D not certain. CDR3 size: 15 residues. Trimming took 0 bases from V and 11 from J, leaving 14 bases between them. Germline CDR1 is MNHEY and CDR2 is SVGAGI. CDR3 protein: CASSYSWEPVAPLHF. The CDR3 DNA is TGTGCCAGCAGTTACTCGTGGGAGCCCGTGGCACCCCTCCACTTT.